The rows below give T cell receptor beta chains drawn from one sample of a study of T cell clones after liver transplantation. Assay used: immunoSEQ multiplex PCR; TCRdb lists only in-frame clones, some missing. Found here are roughly 70,000 clones, about 80% of them singletons; the top ten hold about 0.6%. The specimen comprised CD4+ T cells from blood, sampled before liver transplant. These receptors all come from a human donor who received a liver transplant. The CDR3 runs from the conserved cysteine through the conserved F or W. D genes are given only for firm matches. Part of the rows lack a size; the others show once, few, many or a class for expanded clones.

V,D,J,size,CDR3,DNA
TRBV4-3,.,TRBJ1-3,.,CASSQDPQGRNTIYF,TGCGCCAGCAGCCAAGATCCCCAGGGCCGCAACACCATATATTTT
TRBV2,TRBD2,TRBJ2-2,.,CATRSELAGAGELFF,TGTGCCACCCGATCAGAACTAGCGGGAGCCGGGGAGCTGTTTTTT
TRBV5-1,.,TRBJ2-5,.,CASSQQGGGETQYF,TGCGCCAGCAGCCAGCAGGGGGGTGGAGAGACCCAGTACTTC
TRBV11-2,.,TRBJ1-3,.,CASSLTTRGGTGNTIYF,TGTGCCAGCAGCTTAACGACGAGGGGAGGGACTGGAAACACCATATATTTT
TRBV30,TRBD1,TRBJ1-5,.,CAWSVQGSGQPQHF,TGTGCCTGGAGTGTACAGGGGTCGGGACAGCCCCAGCATTTT
TRBV7-2,.,TRBJ1-2,.,CASSLQFISTYGYTF,TGTGCCAGCAGCTTACAGTTTATAAGCACCTATGGCTACACCTTC
TRBV5-1,.,TRBJ2-2,.,CASSHLQGMAGELFF,TGCGCCAGCAGCCACCTTCAGGGTATGGCCGGGGAGCTGTTTTTT
TRBV29-1,.,TRBJ1-2,once,CSVEGTAASNYGYTF,TGCAGCGTTGAAGGGACAGCAGCATCTAACTATGGCTACACCTTC
TRBV4-1,.,TRBJ1-1,once,CASSQDKRVGAFF,TGCGCCAGCAGCCAAGATAAAAGGGTGGGGGCTTTCTTT
TRBV2,.,TRBJ1-4,few,CASSDRDEKLFF,TGTGCCAGCAGTGACAGGGATGAAAAACTGTTTTTT
TRBV28,.,TRBJ1-2,once,CASVRATAGHGYTF,TGTGCCAGCGTGAGAGCTACCGCGGGTCATGGCTACACCTTC
TRBV28,.,TRBJ2-1,.,CASSLGGSSYNEQFF,TGTGCCAGCAGTTTGGGCGGGTCCTCCTACAATGAGCAGTTCTTC
TRBV5-1,TRBD2,TRBJ2-3,.,CASSYTGTSGDTQYF,TGCGCCAGCAGCTACACCGGGACTAGCGGAGATACGCAGTATTTT
TRBV2,TRBD1,TRBJ2-1,.,CASHRDRGYNEQFF,TGTGCCAGTCACCGGGACAGGGGATACAATGAGCAGTTCTTC
TRBV6-5,.,TRBJ1-5,once,CASSLDSGNQPQHF,TGTGCCAGCAGTTTAGACAGCGGCAATCAGCCCCAGCATTTT
TRBV9,TRBD1,TRBJ1-4,.,CASSVDRGGEKLFF,TGTGCCAGCAGCGTAGACAGGGGAGGCGAAAAACTGTTTTTT
TRBV5-1,.,TRBJ2-3,.,CASSLARDTQYF,TGCGCCAGCAGCTTGGCCCGGGATACGCAGTATTTT